This T cell receptor beta chain was obtained from a study of blood T cell repertoires in COVID-19. Germline CDR1 is LNHNV and CDR2 is YYDKDF (reference sequence). V lost 1 base and J 7 bases, leaving 11 bases between the germline ends. The CDR3 length is 15 residues. Using immunoSEQ multiplex PCR, the repertoire was profiled, and TCRdb retains in-frame clones only, with some absent. The repertoire has around 130,000 clones, about 89% of them found once; the top ten carry around 18%. Sequencing was carried out using peripheral blood. The receptor was isolated from a man aged 45-65 years with active or convalescent COVID-19. The chain couples TRBV15 to TRBJ1-6, with a tentative D call TRBD1 (6 bases). DNA of the CDR3: TGTGCCACCAGCAGAGGACAGGTTGCCAATTCACCCCTCCACTTT. Translated, it gives CATSRGQVANSPLHF.